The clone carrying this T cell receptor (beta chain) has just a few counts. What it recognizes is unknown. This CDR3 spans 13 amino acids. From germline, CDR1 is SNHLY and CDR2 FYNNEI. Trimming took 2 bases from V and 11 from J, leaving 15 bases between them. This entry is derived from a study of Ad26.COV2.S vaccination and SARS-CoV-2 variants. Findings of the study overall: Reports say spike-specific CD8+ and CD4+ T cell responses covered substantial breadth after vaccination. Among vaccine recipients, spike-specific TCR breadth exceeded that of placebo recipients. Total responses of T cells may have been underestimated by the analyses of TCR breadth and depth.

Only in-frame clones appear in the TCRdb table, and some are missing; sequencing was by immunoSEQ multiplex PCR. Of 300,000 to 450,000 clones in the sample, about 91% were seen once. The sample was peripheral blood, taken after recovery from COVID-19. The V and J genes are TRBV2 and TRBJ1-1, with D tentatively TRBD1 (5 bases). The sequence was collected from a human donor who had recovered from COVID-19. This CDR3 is CASSEKGQKEAFF. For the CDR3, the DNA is TGTGCCAGCAGTGAAAAGGGGCAGAAAGAGGCTTTCTTT.